These T cell receptor beta chains were read from a single sample in a study of T cells in Graves' hyperthyroidism and ophthalmopathy. One entry per CDR3 protein, called by TCRdb with MiXCR from the multiplex PCR reads. Counted here are hundreds of thousands of distinct CDR3 sequences, approximately 20% occurring once; the ten biggest clones make up around 64%. Sequencing was done on a sample of blood. These receptor sequences come from a man aged 30 to 39 with Graves' ophthalmopathy. Both conserved end residues are part of each CDR3. The D gene is left open where the match is weak. Clone size is not always given. Where it is, it says once, few, many or a class for expanded clones.

v_gene	d_gene	j_gene	abundance	CDR3aa	CDR3nt
TRBV2	TRBD2	TRBJ2-5	many	CATLERLAPFQETQYF	TGTGCCACCTTGGAGAGACTAGCGCCGTTCCAAGAGACCCAGTACTTC
TRBV20-1	TRBD2	TRBJ2-1	few	CSASPSGRGTSYNEQFF	TGCAGTGCTAGTCCTAGCGGGAGGGGCACTTCCTACAATGAGCAGTTCTTC
TRBV6-7	-	TRBJ1-5	few	CASSYQGLISNQPQHF	TGTGCCAGCAGTTACCAAGGGTTGATAAGCAATCAGCCCCAGCATTTT
TRBV5-4	-	TRBJ1-1	few	CASTVSRQDTEAFF	TGTGCCAGCACCGTCTCCCGTCAGGACACTGAAGCTTTCTTT
TRBV3-1	TRBD1	TRBJ2-7	many	CASSQGDRGYEQYF	TGTGCCAGCAGCCAAGGAGACAGGGGCTACGAGCAGTACTTC
TRBV5-1	TRBD2	TRBJ2-3	-	CASSLGLAVPGDTQYF	TGCGCCAGCAGCCTGGGACTAGCGGTTCCTGGGGATACGCAGTATTTT
TRBV20-1	TRBD2	TRBJ2-1	few	CSAPASGSGTYNEQFF	TGCAGTGCTCCCGCCAGCGGGAGCGGGACCTACAATGAGCAGTTCTTC
TRBV20-1	TRBD1	TRBJ1-4	few	CSARLGGSEKLFF	TGCAGTGCTAGACTAGGGGGCAGTGAAAAACTGTTTTTT
TRBV18	-	TRBJ1-1	many	CASSPYRADTEAFF	TGTGCCAGCTCACCATACAGGGCCGACACTGAAGCTTTCTTT
TRBV6-5	-	TRBJ2-7	-	CASSSVGGVGRPSYEQYF	TGTGCCAGCAGTTCCGTCGGGGGAGTGGGGCGTCCCTCCTACGAGCAGTACTTC
TRBV28	-	TRBJ2-3	many	CASSLGSVDTQYF	TGTGCCAGCAGTTTAGGAAGTGTGGATACGCAGTATTTT
TRBV5-1	-	TRBJ1-6	once	CASSKRDGVSGNSPLHF	TGCGCCAGCAGCAAGAGGGACGGGGTATCGGGTAATTCACCCCTCCACTTT
TRBV5-1	-	TRBJ1-5	-	CASSLAAGGNQPQHF	TGCGCCAGCAGCTTGGCGGCTGGGGGCAATCAGCCCCAGCATTTT
TRBV5-8	TRBD2	TRBJ2-2	-	CASSLVSGSIDTGELFF	TGTGCCAGCAGCTTGGTTAGCGGGAGTATCGACACCGGGGAGCTGTTTTTT
TRBV9	-	TRBJ1-6	-	CASSPTISSPLHF	TGTGCCAGCAGCCCGACGATAAGCTCACCCCTCCACTTT
TRBV29-1	-	TRBJ1-1	-	CSVEEKGYGNTEAFF	TGCAGCGTTGAAGAAAAGGGATACGGGAACACTGAAGCTTTCTTT
TRBV7-9	TRBD1	TRBJ2-2	-	CASSPGGSNTGELFF	TGTGCCAGCAGCCCAGGGGGATCGAACACCGGGGAGCTGTTTTTT
TRBV24-1	-	TRBJ2-6	many	CATSDRGTGANVLTF	TGTGCCACCAGTGATCGAGGGACTGGGGCCAACGTCCTGACTTTC
TRBV24-1	-	TRBJ1-1	-	CATSDFAGTEAFF	TGTGCCACCAGTGATTTCGCAGGGACTGAAGCTTTCTTT
TRBV28	TRBD1	TRBJ1-1	many	CASSQPPGTGTNTEAFF	TGTGCCAGCAGTCAACCGCCAGGGACAGGGACGAACACTGAAGCTTTCTTT
TRBV5-5	TRBD1	TRBJ1-4	-	CASSWTGAYGSANEKLFF	TGTGCCAGCAGCTGGACAGGAGCCTATGGCTCAGCTAATGAAAAACTGTTTTTT
TRBV24-1	TRBD1	TRBJ2-2	-	CATSEGDRGGSGELFF	TGTGCCACCAGTGAAGGGGACAGGGGGGGATCCGGGGAGCTGTTTTTT
TRBV7-6	-	TRBJ2-5	-	CASTEGQETQYF	TGTGCCTCAACCGAGGGGCAAGAGACCCAGTACTTC
TRBV29-1	TRBD2	TRBJ2-7	few	CSVEGLAGSEEQYF	TGCAGCGTTGAAGGGCTAGCGGGATCGGAGGAGCAGTACTTC
TRBV3-1	-	TRBJ2-1	many	CASSQETASSYNEQFF	TGTGCCAGCAGCCAAGAGACTGCAAGCTCCTACAATGAGCAGTTCTTC
TRBV2	TRBD2	TRBJ2-1	-	CTSSGFRLAGNSYNEQFF	TGTACCAGCAGTGGTTTTCGACTAGCGGGAAACTCCTACAATGAGCAGTTCTTC
TRBV20-1	-	TRBJ2-1	many	CSPLRRENEQFF	TGCAGTCCCTTGCGCAGGGAGAATGAGCAGTTCTTC
TRBV24-1	-	TRBJ2-7	-	CATSDSIWREQYF	TGTGCCACCAGTGATTCGATTTGGCGCGAGCAGTACTTC
TRBV11-2	-	TRBJ1-4	few	CASSPLGIGSGKLFF	TGTGCCAGCAGCCCCCTCGGGATCGGGTCCGGAAAACTGTTTTTT
TRBV20-1	-	TRBJ2-7	-	CSARGHPVTAERRGRYEQYF	TGCAGTGCTAGGGGGCATCCTGTAACAGCGGAACGGCGGGGCCGCTACGAGCAGTACTTC
TRBV30	TRBD1	TRBJ1-4	many	CAWSILTGANEKLFF	TGTGCCTGGAGTATCTTGACAGGGGCTAATGAAAAACTGTTTTTT
TRBV2	-	TRBJ2-5	many	CASSLRQETQYF	TGTGCCAGCAGCTTAAGGCAAGAGACCCAGTACTTC
TRBV2	TRBD2	TRBJ2-3	-	CASSTGTSPTDTQYF	TGTGCCAGCAGTACCGGGACTAGCCCCACAGATACGCAGTATTTT
TRBV4-1	TRBD1	TRBJ2-3	-	CASAPGTAIGDTQYF	TGCGCCAGCGCCCCCGGGACAGCAATCGGAGATACGCAGTATTTT
TRBV11-2	-	TRBJ2-5	-	CASSLDLRRWVTQYF	TGTGCCAGCAGCTTAGATCTGCGCCGTTGGGTGACCCAGTACTTC
TRBV28	-	TRBJ2-5	few	CASSVGVEQETQYF	TGTGCCAGCAGCGTAGGGGTGGAACAAGAGACCCAGTACTTC
TRBV6-1	TRBD2	TRBJ2-2	-	CASTPSGSVNTGELFF	TGTGCCAGCACCCCTAGCGGGAGTGTGAACACCGGGGAGCTGTTTTTT
TRBV20-1	-	TRBJ2-7	-	CSARERGRGEQYF	TGCAGTGCTAGAGAAAGAGGGAGGGGGGAGCAGTACTTC
TRBV28	-	TRBJ2-1	many	CASSQEPSYNEQFF	TGTGCCAGCAGCCAGGAGCCCTCCTACAATGAGCAGTTCTTC
TRBV12-3/TRBV12-4	TRBD2	TRBJ2-7	many	CASSRTGGEQYF	TGTGCCAGCAGTAGGACGGGGGGTGAGCAGTACTTC
TRBV28	-	TRBJ2-3	-	CASSPGGRGGDTQYF	TGTGCCAGCAGCCCTGGGGGACGAGGCGGAGATACGCAGTATTTT
TRBV7-9	-	TRBJ2-1	-	CASRDYYNEQFF	TGTGCCAGCAGGGACTACTACAATGAGCAGTTCTTC
TRBV2	-	TRBJ2-7	-	CASSLGWDLKKGEQYF	TGTGCCAGCAGCCTTGGGTGGGACTTGAAGAAGGGCGAGCAGTACTTC
TRBV6-1	-	TRBJ2-3	-	CASSEGFADTQYF	TGTGCCAGCAGTGAGGGGTTTGCAGATACGCAGTATTTT
TRBV28	-	TRBJ2-7	-	CASNGIGQGLRREDNYEQYF	TGTGCCAGCAATGGGATTGGACAGGGTTTAAGGCGGGAGGATAACTACGAGCAGTACTTC